This TCR beta chain emerged from a study of blood T cell repertoires in COVID-19. Study-level information: The United States, Italy and Spain were the sources of the acute and convalescent COVID-19 samples. PBMCs, B-cell-depleted T cells, or T cells provided the cDNA or gDNA that made up the material.

Per the original methods: Estimation of nucleated cell counts was performed using reference gene primer amplification. Profiling relied on immunoSEQ multiplex PCR, and the TCRdb table lists in-frame clones only, not all of them. That table furnishes V, J and clone size, whereas the DNA furnished D and trimming. Of around 310,000 clones in the sample, about 88% are singletons; the top ten hold around 13%. This clone was detected a few times. Trimming took 3 bases from V and 5 from J, leaving 13 bases between them. Germline values: CDR1 MNHEY, CDR2 SMNVEV (reference sequence). The CDR3 totals 15 residues.

The chain has TRBV27 and TRBJ1-4; TRBD1 might be the D (5 bases). The source material was peripheral blood. This TCR was recovered from an older woman with acute or convalescent COVID-19. This chain's CDR3 is CASSLMGRANEKLFF. The CDR3 DNA sequence: TGTGCCAGCAGTTTGATGGGCAGGGCAAATGAAAAACTGTTTTTT.